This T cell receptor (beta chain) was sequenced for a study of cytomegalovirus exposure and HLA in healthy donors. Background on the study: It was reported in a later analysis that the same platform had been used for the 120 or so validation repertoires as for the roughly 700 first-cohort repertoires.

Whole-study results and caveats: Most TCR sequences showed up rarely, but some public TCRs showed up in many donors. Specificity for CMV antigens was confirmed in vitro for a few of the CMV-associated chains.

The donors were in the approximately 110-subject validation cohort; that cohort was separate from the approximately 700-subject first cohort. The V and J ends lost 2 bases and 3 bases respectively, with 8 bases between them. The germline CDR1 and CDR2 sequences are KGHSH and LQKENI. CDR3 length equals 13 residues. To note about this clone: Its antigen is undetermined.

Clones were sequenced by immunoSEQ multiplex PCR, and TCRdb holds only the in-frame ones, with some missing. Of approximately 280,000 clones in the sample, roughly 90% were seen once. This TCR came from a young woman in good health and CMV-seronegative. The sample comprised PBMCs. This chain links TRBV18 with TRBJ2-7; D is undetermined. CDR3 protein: CASSPARNYEQYF. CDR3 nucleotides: TGTGCCAGCTCACCAGCGCGAAACTACGAGCAGTACTTC.